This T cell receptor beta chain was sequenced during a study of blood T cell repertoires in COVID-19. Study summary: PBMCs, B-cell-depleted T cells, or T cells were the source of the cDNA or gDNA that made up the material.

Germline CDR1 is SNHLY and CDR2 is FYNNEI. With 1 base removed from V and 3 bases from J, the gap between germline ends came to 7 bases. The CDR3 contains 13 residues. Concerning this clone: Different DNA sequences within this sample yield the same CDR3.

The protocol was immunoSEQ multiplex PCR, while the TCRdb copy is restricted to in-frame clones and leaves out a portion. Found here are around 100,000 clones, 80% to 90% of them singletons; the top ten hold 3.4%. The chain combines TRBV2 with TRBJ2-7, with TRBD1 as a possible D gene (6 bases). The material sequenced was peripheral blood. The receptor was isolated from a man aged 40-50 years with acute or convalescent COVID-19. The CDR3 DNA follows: TGTGCCAGCAGTGAAGGGACAGTCTACGAGCAGTACTTC. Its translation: CASSEGTVYEQYF.